This record looks at one T cell receptor (beta chain) sequence and its context. The record originates from a study of early stage breast cancer tumors. Only in-frame clones appear in the TCRdb table, and some are missing; sequencing was by immunoSEQ multiplex PCR. This sample carries about 51,000 clones, around 80% of them seen once, and the ten largest clones take around 3.4%. J was trimmed by 0 bases and V by 7 bases; bases with no gene match: 11. The germline V gene has CDR1 MNHEY and CDR2 SMNVEV (reference sequence). This CDR3 has 18 residues. The source material was blood. The source is a person aged 35 to 50 with breast cancer. The genes are TRBV27 and TRBJ2-3; 12 positions agree with TRBD1. The CDR3 loop is CASTSGTGGSWSTDTQYF. The CDR3 nucleotides read TGTGCCAGCACTTCCGGGACAGGGGGCTCTTGGAGCACAGATACGCAGTATTTT.